These 7 T cell receptor beta chains were all obtained from the same sample, sequenced in a study of Ad26.COV2.S vaccination and SARS-CoV-2 variants. Here immunoSEQ multiplex PCR was the method, and the copy in TCRdb shows in-frame clones only, minus some. The sample has about 350,000 clones; more than 75% are singletons. The treatment is: 19 received Ad26.COV2.S at low or high dose, single or two shots; roughly five received placebo; per-sample allocation not given. Sampling was performed 63 days after the first vaccine or placebo injection. This specimen consisted of peripheral blood, obtained in a trial of Ad26.COV2.S vaccine versus placebo. The receptor set was obtained from a person aged 18 to 59 who received the Ad26.COV2.S COVID-19 vaccine or a placebo.

A note on this clone: This sample also contains other DNA sequences that code for the same CDR3. J is TRBJ1-1 and V is TRBV11-2; TRBD1 matches at 7 bases. Trimming took 5 bases from V and 1 from J; bases not matched to a gene: 4. The germline V gene has CDR1 SGHAT and CDR2 FQNNGV. The CDR3 has 14 amino acids. DNA of the CDR3: TGTGCCAGCAGCCCAGGGGGGTCGAACACTGAAGCTTTCTTT. It yields the protein CASSPGGSNTEAFF.

This rearrangement joins TRBV19 to TRBJ1-5, with no clear D. Trimming took off 4 bases at V and 7 bases at J, with 11 bases between the two ends. The CDR3 is 13 amino acids. Germline loops: CDR1 LNHDA, CDR2 SQIVND (reference sequence). CDR3 sequence (DNA): TGTGCCAGTAGTAGCCAGGCTAGACAGCCCCAGCATTTT. Translating gives CASSSQARQPQHF.

The chain uses TRBV5-1 and TRBJ1-6; 7 bases match TRBD1. CDR1 and CDR2 (germline): SGHRS, YFSETQ. There are 13 residues in the CDR3. V lost 8 bases and J lost 9; bases outside the gene matches: 8. CDR3 bases: TGCGCCAGTACGACAGGGAAGAGTTCACCCCTCCACTTT. This gives the protein CASTTGKSSPLHF.

The chain couples TRBV2 to TRBJ2-1, with D perhaps matching TRBD2 (6 bases). V was trimmed by 10 bases and J by 8 bases, leaving 24 bases between them. CDR3 size: 15 residues. Germline values: CDR1 SNHLY, CDR2 FYNNEI. The CDR3 DNA is TGTGCCACCATCCCCGCGGGAAGTGGTTTCGATGAGCAGTTCTTC. Protein sequence: CATIPAGSGFDEQFF.

The chain employs TRBV7-2 and TRBJ2-7; possible D gene TRBD1, 5 bases. Germline V lookup: CDR1 SGHTA, CDR2 FQGNSA. The CDR3 is 15 amino acids. The V and J ends lost 1 base and 5 bases respectively, with 15 bases between them. As DNA, the CDR3 is TGTGCCAGCAGCTTAGTTTTTGGCAGGGCTGACGAGCAGTACTTC. The encoded protein is CASSLVFGRADEQYF.

The chain has TRBV4-3 and TRBJ2-2; tentative D call: TRBD2 (5 bases). The V gene's germline CDR1 is LGHNA and CDR2 YSLEER. Trimming stripped 2 bases from V and 8 bases from J, with 15 bases between. The CDR3 has 15 amino acids. The CDR3 loop reads CASSQFNWESGELFF. The CDR3 DNA follows: TGCGCCAGCAGCCAATTTAACTGGGAGTCAGGGGAGCTGTTTTTT.

J is TRBJ2-3 and V is TRBV9; 7 positions match TRBD1. Germline CDR1 SGDLS, CDR2 YYNGEE. The CDR3 spans 17 residues. Trimming at V came to 0 bases and at J to 1 base, leaving 8 bases not matched to a gene. The chain's CDR3 is CASSVGQGEGGTDTQYF. Written as DNA, the CDR3 is TGTGCCAGCAGCGTAGGACAGGGTGAAGGAGGCACAGATACGCAGTATTTT. The complete variable domain, with remaining parts taken from reference TRBV9 and TRBJ2-3, reads DSGVTQTPKHLITATGQRVTLRCSPRSGDLSVYWYQQSLDQGLQFLIQYYNGEERAKGNILERFSAQQFPDLHSELNLSSLELGDSALYFCASSVGQGEGGTDTQYFGPGTRLTVL.